Below are 2 T cell receptor beta chains sequenced from a single sample in a study. Cells sorted as Tregs were CD4+, CD25+ and CD127-/low. TCRdb re-derived calls from the 5' RACE reads in MiXCR, one entry per CDR3 protein. There are tens of thousands of distinct CDR3 sequences in the sample; roughly a fifth occur only once, and 4% lies in the top ten. Material for sequencing was Tregs sorted from blood. The receptor source for this set is a female donor with breast cancer.

CDR3 in amino acids: CASSLGRSYNEQFF. For the CDR3, the DNA is TGTGCCAGCAGCTTAGGACGGTCCTACAATGAGCAGTTCTTC. V gene TRBV13 combines with J gene TRBJ2-1, with D uncertain. Trimming left V 0 bases short and J 1 base short, with 4 bases between. The CDR3 extends over 14 amino acids. The germline V gene has CDR1 PRHDT and CDR2 FYEKMQ (reference sequence).

In its sample, this clonotype was seen a few times. This chain links TRBV29-1 with TRBJ1-1; 7 nucleotides line up with TRBD1. CDR3 length equals 14 residues. Germline trimming cut 6 bases from V and 1 base from J; bases unmatched to any gene: 8. CDR1 and CDR2 from the germline V gene are SQVTM and ANQGSEA. CDR3 bases: TGCAGCGTCGTCGGGACAGAAAAGAACACTGAAGCTTTCTTT. Translating gives CSVVGTEKNTEAFF.